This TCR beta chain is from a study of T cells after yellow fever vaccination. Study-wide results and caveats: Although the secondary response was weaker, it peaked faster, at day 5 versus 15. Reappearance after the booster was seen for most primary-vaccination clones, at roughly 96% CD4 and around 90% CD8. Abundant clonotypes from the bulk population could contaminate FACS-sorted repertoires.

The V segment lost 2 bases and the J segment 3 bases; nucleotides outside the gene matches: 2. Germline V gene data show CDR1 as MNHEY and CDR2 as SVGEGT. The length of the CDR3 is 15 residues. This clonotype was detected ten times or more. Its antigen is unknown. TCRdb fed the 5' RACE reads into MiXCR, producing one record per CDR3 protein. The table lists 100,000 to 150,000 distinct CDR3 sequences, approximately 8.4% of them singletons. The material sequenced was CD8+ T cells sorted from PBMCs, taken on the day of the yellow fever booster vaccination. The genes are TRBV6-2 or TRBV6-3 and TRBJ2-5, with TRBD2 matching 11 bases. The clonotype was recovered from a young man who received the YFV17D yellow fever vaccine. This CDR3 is CASSYPLAGEETQYF. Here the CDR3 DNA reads TGTGCCAGCAGTTACCCACTAGCGGGGGAAGAGACCCAGTACTTC.